The 25 T cell receptor beta chains in this list originate from one sample, sequenced in a study of CD8 T cells in Susac syndrome. With random hexamers, roughly 0.45 to 1 ug RNA was reverse transcribed. TCRdb re-derived calls from the immunoSEQ multiplex PCR reads in MiXCR, one entry per CDR3 protein. The sample lists approximately 280,000 distinct CDR3 sequences; roughly 85% were seen once. The specimen was CD8+ T cells from PBMCs. These receptors all stem from a human donor with multiple sclerosis.

The chain carries TRBV28 and TRBJ2-3; D perhaps matches TRBD2 (6 bases). The V end lost 4 bases, the J end lost 1 base, and 12 bases lay between the germline ends. Germline lookup yields CDR1 MDHEN and CDR2 SYDVKM. The CDR3 is made up of 15 amino acids. CDR3 loop: CASSWDLGGTDTQYF. The CDR3 DNA reads TGTGCCAGCAGTTGGGACTTAGGGGGCACAGATACGCAGTATTTT.

The table lists this clonotype with a count of one. The rearrangement links TRBV7-9 to TRBJ2-7, with unresolved D. The CDR3 extends over 15 amino acids. V was pared by 1 base and J by 0 bases, with 10 bases between. The V gene's germline CDR1 is SEHNR and CDR2 FQNEAQ (reference sequence). The CDR3 sequence: CASSLENGGSYEQYF. The CDR3 bases are TGTGCCAGCAGCTTAGAAAACGGTGGCTCCTACGAGCAGTACTTC.

About this clonotype: Germline and junction disagree at one end, which may indicate a read error. The chain links TRBV4-2 to TRBJ1-4; D might be TRBD1 (6 bases). Germline V gene sequence: CDR1 LGHNA, CDR2 YNFKEQ. There are 15 residues in the CDR3. The CDR3 here is CASSLAFEGDEKLSF. The CDR3 DNA reads TGTGCCAGCAGCCTAGCTTTCGAGGGGGATGAAAAACTGTCTTTT.

This clonotype was recorded only once. The chain recombines TRBV2 with TRBJ2-7; 9 nucleotides agree with TRBD2. Trimming took 3 bases from V and 2 from J; bases not matched to a gene: 5. CDR3 length: 15 amino acids. Looked up from germline, CDR1 is SNHLY and CDR2 is FYNNEI. The CDR3 coding sequence is TGTGCCAGCAGTGAGCCTAGCGGGACGCCCTACGAGCAGTACTTC. Residues: CASSEPSGTPYEQYF.

This clonotype was seen only a few times. The chain recombines TRBV9 with TRBJ2-3, with no clear D. Between the trimmed V and J ends, which lost 2 bases and 0 bases, there was a span of 13 bases. The germline CDR1 and CDR2 sequences are SGDLS and YYNGEE. The CDR3 runs 16 residues. CDR3 amino acids: CASSVRMTASTDTQYF. The CDR3 nucleotides read TGTGCCAGCAGCGTGCGTATGACTGCAAGCACAGATACGCAGTATTTT.

Only one count was recorded for this clonotype. This chain links TRBV24-1 with TRBJ2-7; 9 bases fit TRBD1. The trim removed 5 bases at V and 6 bases at J, leaving 7 bases unmatched. CDR3 length: 14 amino acids. Germline CDR1 and CDR2: KGHDR and SFDVKD. CDR3 nucleotide sequence: TGTGCCACCAGTGGGACAGGGGAGCTGCCCGAGCAGTACTTC. Its translation: CATSGTGELPEQYF.

This chain uses TRBV7-9 with TRBJ2-1, with 14 positions matching TRBD2. V dropped 5 bases and J dropped 6; count of bases not matched to a gene: 9. Germline lookup yields CDR1 SEHNR and CDR2 FQNEAQ (reference sequence). This CDR3 is 17 amino acids long. Written as DNA, the CDR3 is TGTGCCAGCAGCCTGACTAGCGGGAGGGCTAACCCCAATGAGCAGTTCTTC. Residues: CASSLTSGRANPNEQFF.

The V gene is TRBV5-1, the J gene TRBJ2-1; D could derive from TRBD1 or TRBD2 (5 bases each). This CDR3 is built from 14 residues. Germline lookup yields CDR1 SGHRS and CDR2 YFSETQ. Trimming removed 2 bases at V and 9 bases at J, with 15 bases between. CDR3 DNA sequence: TGCGCCAGCAGCTTTTTCGATTCCGGGACTGAGCAGTTCTTC. Translated: CASSFFDSGTEQFF.

CDR3 nucleotide sequence: TGCGCCAGCAGCCAAATGATCGGGGGCGGCTACACCTTC. Amino acid sequence: CASSQMIGGGYTF. The chain carries TRBV4-1 and TRBJ1-2, with TRBD1 as a possible D gene (6 bases). Looked up from germline, CDR1 is MGHRA and CDR2 is YSYEKL. The V and J ends lost 2 bases and 8 bases respectively, with 12 bases between them. CDR3 length equals 13 residues.

This sequence joins TRBV20-1 and TRBJ1-6, with TRBD1 as a possible D gene (5 bases). The CDR3 covers 14 residues. Germline values: CDR1 DFQATT, CDR2 SNEGSKA (reference sequence). The CDR3 DNA sequence: TGCGGGGGACGGGGAAGCTCCTATAATTCACCCCTCCACTTT. Translating gives CGGRGSSYNSPLHF.

V gene TRBV27 combines with J gene TRBJ1-2, with a tentative D call TRBD1 (6 bases). Germline V lookup: CDR1 MNHEY, CDR2 SMNVEV (reference sequence). Trimming pared 5 bases from V and 0 bases from J, leaving 13 bases between. This CDR3 has 15 residues. The CDR3 DNA reads as TGTGCCAGCAGTCCCCTAGGGGGACCTAACTATGGCTACACCTTC. Translated: CASSPLGGPNYGYTF.

V gene TRBV7-9 combines with J gene TRBJ2-7; D is unresolved. With 4 bases removed from V and 5 bases from J, the gap between germline ends came to 12 bases. Looked up from germline, CDR1 is SEHNR and CDR2 is FQNEAQ (reference sequence). There are 13 residues in the CDR3. Here the CDR3 DNA reads TGTGCCAGCAGCTCACGACCTCGCGACGAGCAGTACTTC. Amino acid sequence: CASSSRPRDEQYF.

This CDR3 is CASSEEGWQTQYF. CDR3 bases: TGTGCCAGCAGTGAGGAAGGGTGGCAGACCCAGTACTTC. V gene TRBV27 combines with J gene TRBJ2-5; unclear D gene. Germline CDR1 MNHEY, CDR2 SMNVEV (reference sequence). The CDR3 totals 13 residues. V gave up 5 bases and J gave up 6 bases, with 13 bases separating them.

The CDR3 spells CASSQGGLGEAFF. The CDR3 coding sequence is TGCGCCAGCAGCCAAGGAGGCTTGGGGGAAGCTTTCTTT. This chain joins TRBV4-1 and TRBJ1-1; unclear D gene. Between the trimmed V and J ends, which lost 1 base and 8 bases, there was a span of 11 bases. The germline gives CDR1 MGHRA, CDR2 YSYEKL. This CDR3 spans 13 amino acids.

This clonotype was seen more than once but under ten times. The chain recombines TRBV5-1 with TRBJ2-1; 9 bases map to TRBD2. CDR1 is SGHRS, CDR2 YFSETQ, per germline. The CDR3 loop spans 17 amino acids. V lost 1 base to trimming and J lost 0 bases; unmatched junction nucleotides: 5. In DNA form, the CDR3 reads TGCGCCAGCAGCTTGCGGCGGGAGGGGGGCTCCTACAATGAGCAGTTCTTC. Translation gives CASSLRREGGSYNEQFF.

The chain links TRBV20-1 to TRBJ2-1, with 8 bases lining up with TRBD1. The CDR3 is 13 amino acids. V was clipped by 6 bases and J by 10 bases; unmatched bases: 11. CDR1 DFQATT and CDR2 SNEGSKA come from the germline V gene (reference sequence). CDR3 DNA sequence: TGCAGTGCCGGCGGACAGGGTCGTCGGGAGCAGTTCTTC. Translated, it gives CSAGGQGRREQFF.

This clonotype was picked up a small number of times. The V and J genes are TRBV27 and TRBJ1-1, with 9 bases identical to TRBD1. Germline V gene data show CDR1 as MNHEY and CDR2 as SMNVEV (reference sequence). This CDR3 is 15 amino acids long. Unmatched junction bases numbered 10, after V lost 6 bases and J lost 5 bases. DNA for the CDR3: TGTGCCAGCAGACGGGGGGGACAGGGAGTAACTGAAGCTTTCTTT. It is translated as CASRRGGQGVTEAFF.

J is TRBJ2-1 and V is TRBV3-1; D is ambiguous. The DNA end is more similar to TRBJ2-7, so the J call may be wrong. The CDR3 runs 14 residues. Germline lookup yields CDR1 LGHDT and CDR2 YNNKEL (reference sequence). CDR3 coding DNA: TGTGCCAGCAGCCGATCCGTGACCCCGAATGAGCAGTACTTC. As protein: CASSRSVTPNEQYF.

This clonotype appeared a single time. This sequence joins TRBV27 and TRBJ2-2, with 7 bases lining up with TRBD1. Per the germline V gene, CDR1 is MNHEY and CDR2 is SMNVEV (reference sequence). Trimming at V came to 7 bases and at J to 4 bases, leaving 6 bases not matched to a gene. The CDR3 has 14 amino acids. For the CDR3, the DNA is TGTGCCAGCACCGACAGGGTCCTCACCGGGGAGCTGTTTTTT. Its protein is CASTDRVLTGELFF.

The V and J genes are TRBV5-1 and TRBJ2-1; D gene ambiguous. V shed 7 bases and J shed 6 bases, with 11 bases lying between them. The CDR3 runs to 12 residues. The germline V gene has CDR1 SGHRS and CDR2 YFSETQ. The CDR3 spells CASGRVANEQFF. The CDR3 DNA reads as TGCGCCAGCGGTAGGGTCGCCAATGAGCAGTTCTTC.

In this sample, this clonotype turned up once. V is TRBV5-1 and J is TRBJ2-6; 12 bases agree with TRBD1. Germline V gene lookup returns CDR1 SGHRS and CDR2 YFSETQ. The CDR3 contains 19 residues. The V segment lost 0 bases and the J segment 3 bases; nucleotides outside the gene matches: 7. The CDR3 loop reads CASSLEEWDRGLGANVLTF. The CDR3 DNA reads as TGCGCCAGCAGCTTGGAAGAGTGGGACAGGGGGCTTGGGGCCAACGTCCTGACTTTC. Together with reference TRBV5-1 and TRBJ2-6, the CDR3 gives the full variable domain: KAGVTQTPRYLIKTRGQQVTLSCSPISGHRSVSWYQQTPGQGLQFLFEYFSETQRNKGNFPGRFSGRQFSNSRSEMNVSTLELGDSALYLCASSLEEWDRGLGANVLTFGAGSRLTVL.

CDR3 sequence: CASSEAVERLSYEQYF. CDR3 nucleotide sequence: TGTGCCAGCAGTGAAGCAGTAGAGCGCCTATCCTACGAGCAGTACTTC. The chain recombines TRBV2 with TRBJ2-7, with D uncertain. The ends were cut back, 0 bases at V and 1 base at J, with 13 bases in the middle. Germline CDR1 is SNHLY and CDR2 is FYNNEI. The CDR3 length is 16 residues.

J is TRBJ1-5 and V is TRBV19, with D possibly TRBD1 on 5 matching bases. Germline loops: CDR1 LNHDA, CDR2 SQIVND (reference sequence). The CDR3 is made up of 16 amino acids. Trimming pared 3 bases from V and 1 base from J, leaving 13 bases between. This chain's CDR3 is CASSIVGGSSNQPQHF. The CDR3 bases are TGTGCCAGTAGTATTGTTGGGGGGTCAAGCAATCAGCCCCAGCATTTT.

V usage is TRBV27 and J usage is TRBJ2-1; D is undetermined. Trimming stripped 3 bases from V and 6 bases from J, with 6 bases between. The CDR3 extends over 12 amino acids. Germline V gene sequence: CDR1 MNHEY, CDR2 SMNVEV (reference sequence). As DNA, the CDR3 is TGTGCCAGCAGTTTGACTCCCAATGAGCAGTTCTTC. Its protein is CASSLTPNEQFF.

This rearrangement joins TRBV4-1 to TRBJ1-4; 8 positions match TRBD1. The CDR3 has 14 residues. Germline CDR1 MGHRA, CDR2 YSYEKL. V was clipped by 6 bases and J by 7 bases; unmatched bases: 7. The CDR3 DNA reads as TGCGCCAGCAGACCCCGGGACAGGATTGAAAAACTGTTTTTT. It yields the protein CASRPRDRIEKLFF.